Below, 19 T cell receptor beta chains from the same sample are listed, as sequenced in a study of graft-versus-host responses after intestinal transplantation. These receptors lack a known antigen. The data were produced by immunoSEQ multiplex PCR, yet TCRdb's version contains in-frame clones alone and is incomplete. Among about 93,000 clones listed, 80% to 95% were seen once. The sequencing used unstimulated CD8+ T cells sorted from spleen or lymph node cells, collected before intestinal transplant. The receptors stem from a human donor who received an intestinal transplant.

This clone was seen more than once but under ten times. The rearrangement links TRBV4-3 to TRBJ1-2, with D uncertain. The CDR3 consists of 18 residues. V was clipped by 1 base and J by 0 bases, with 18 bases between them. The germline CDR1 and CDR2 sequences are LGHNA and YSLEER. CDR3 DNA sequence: TGCGCCAGCAGCCAAGTCCTCCACGCGGCAGCATCTAACTATGGCTACACCTTC. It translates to CASSQVLHAAASNYGYTF.

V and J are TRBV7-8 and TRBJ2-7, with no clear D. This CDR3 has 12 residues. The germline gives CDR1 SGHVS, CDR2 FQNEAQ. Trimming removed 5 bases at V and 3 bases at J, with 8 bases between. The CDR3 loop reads CASSPPSYEQYF. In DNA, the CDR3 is TGTGCCAGCAGCCCCCCCAGCTACGAGCAGTACTTC.

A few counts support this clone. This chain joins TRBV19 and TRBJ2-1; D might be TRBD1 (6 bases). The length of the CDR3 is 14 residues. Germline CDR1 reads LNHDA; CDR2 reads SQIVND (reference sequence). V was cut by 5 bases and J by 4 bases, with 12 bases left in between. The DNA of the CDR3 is TGTGCCAGTAGTGTCTTGGGGGCTTACAATGAGCAGTTCTTC. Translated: CASSVLGAYNEQFF. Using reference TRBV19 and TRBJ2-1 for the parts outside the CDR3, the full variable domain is DGGITQSPKYLFRKEGQNVTLSCEQNLNHDAMYWYRQDPGQGLRLIYYSQIVNDFQKGDIAEGYSVSREKKESFPLTVTSAQKNPTAFYLCASSVLGAYNEQFFGPGTRLTVL.

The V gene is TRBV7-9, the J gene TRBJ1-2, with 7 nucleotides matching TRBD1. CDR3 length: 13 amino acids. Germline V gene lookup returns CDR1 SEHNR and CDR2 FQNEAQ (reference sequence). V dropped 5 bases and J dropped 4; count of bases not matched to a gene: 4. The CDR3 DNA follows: TGTGCCAGCAGCCTCGGGACAGCCTATGGCTACACCTTC. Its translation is CASSLGTAYGYTF. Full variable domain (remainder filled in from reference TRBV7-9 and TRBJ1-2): DTGVSQNPRHKITKRGQNVTFRCDPISEHNRLYWYRQTLGQGPEFLTYFQNEAQLEKSRLLSDRFSAERPKGSFSTLEIQRTEQGDSAMYLCASSLGTAYGYTFGSGTRLTVV.

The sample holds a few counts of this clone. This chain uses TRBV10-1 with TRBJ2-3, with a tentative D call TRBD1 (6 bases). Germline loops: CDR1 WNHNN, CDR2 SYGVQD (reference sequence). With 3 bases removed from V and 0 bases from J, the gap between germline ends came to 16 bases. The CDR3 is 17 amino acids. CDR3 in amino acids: CASSDIQGKESTDTQYF. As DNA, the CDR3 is TGCGCCAGCAGTGATATACAGGGAAAGGAGAGCACAGATACGCAGTATTTT.

CDR3 nucleotide sequence: TGTGCCAGCAGCCTAAGACCCGGGACTCAGGAGTACAATGAGCAGTTCTTC. Its translation is CASSLRPGTQEYNEQFF. The chain has TRBV11-2 and TRBJ2-1; D possibly corresponds to TRBD2 (6 bases). V was shortened by 5 bases and J by 4 bases, with 21 bases between the two germline ends. In germline, CDR1 is SGHAT, CDR2 FQNNGV. CDR3 length equals 17 residues.

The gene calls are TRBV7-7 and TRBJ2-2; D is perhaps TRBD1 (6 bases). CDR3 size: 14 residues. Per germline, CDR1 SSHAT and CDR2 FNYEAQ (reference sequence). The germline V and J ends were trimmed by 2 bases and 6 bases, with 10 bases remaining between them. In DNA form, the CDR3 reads TGTGCCAGCAGCTTATCTACAGGGCCCGGGGAGCTGTTTTTT. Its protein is CASSLSTGPGELFF.

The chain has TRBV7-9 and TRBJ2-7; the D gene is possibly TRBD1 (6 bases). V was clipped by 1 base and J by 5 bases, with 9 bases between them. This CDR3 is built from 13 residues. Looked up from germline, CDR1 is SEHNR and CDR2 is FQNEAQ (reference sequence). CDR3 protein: CASSLGQGHEQYF. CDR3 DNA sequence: TGTGCCAGCAGCTTAGGCCAGGGGCACGAGCAGTACTTC.

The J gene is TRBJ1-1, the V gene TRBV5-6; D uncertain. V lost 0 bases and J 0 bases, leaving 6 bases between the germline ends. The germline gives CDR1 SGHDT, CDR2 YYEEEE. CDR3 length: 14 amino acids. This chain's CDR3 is CASSLGLMNTEAFF. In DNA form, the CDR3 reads TGTGCCAGCAGCTTGGGACTTATGAACACTGAAGCTTTCTTT. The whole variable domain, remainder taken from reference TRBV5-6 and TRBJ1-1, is DAGVTQSPTHLIKTRGQQVTLRCSPKSGHDTVSWYQQALGQGPQFIFQYYEEEERQRGNFPDRFSGHQFPNYSSELNVNALLLGDSALYLCASSLGLMNTEAFFGQGTRLTVV.

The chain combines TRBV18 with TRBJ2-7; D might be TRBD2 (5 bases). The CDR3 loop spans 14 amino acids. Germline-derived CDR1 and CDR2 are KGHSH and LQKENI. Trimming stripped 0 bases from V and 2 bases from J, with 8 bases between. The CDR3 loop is CASSPPGSPYEQYF. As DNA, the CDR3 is TGTGCCAGCTCACCACCGGGGAGTCCCTACGAGCAGTACTTC.

The CDR3 loop reads CASSYLAEETQYF. CDR3 sequence (DNA): TGTGCCAGCAGTTACCTAGCGGAAGAGACCCAGTACTTC. J is TRBJ2-5 and V is TRBV6-6; TRBD2 agrees at 7 bases. V dropped 2 bases and J dropped 3; count of bases not matched to a gene: 0. The CDR3 covers 13 residues. Germline assignment: CDR1 MNHNY and CDR2 SVGAGI (reference sequence).

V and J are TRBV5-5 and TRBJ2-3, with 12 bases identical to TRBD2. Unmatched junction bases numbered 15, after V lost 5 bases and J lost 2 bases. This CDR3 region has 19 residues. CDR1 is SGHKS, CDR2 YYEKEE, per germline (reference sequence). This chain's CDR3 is CASRLGTSGSGPYTDTQYF. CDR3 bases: TGTGCCAGCAGATTAGGGACTAGCGGGTCCGGCCCCTACACAGATACGCAGTATTTT.

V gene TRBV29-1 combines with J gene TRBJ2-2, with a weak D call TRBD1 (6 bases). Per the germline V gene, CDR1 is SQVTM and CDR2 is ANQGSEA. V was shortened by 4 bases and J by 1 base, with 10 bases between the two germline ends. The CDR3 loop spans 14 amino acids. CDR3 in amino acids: CSVVGQQNTGELFF. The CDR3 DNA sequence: TGCAGCGTTGTTGGACAGCAGAACACCGGGGAGCTGTTTTTT.

This chain's CDR3 is CASRVSRGGANVLTF. As DNA, the CDR3 is TGTGCCAGCAGAGTCTCCCGGGGAGGGGCCAACGTCCTGACTTTC. This chain links TRBV6-5 with TRBJ2-6; a possible D gene is TRBD2 (5 bases). CDR1 is MNHEY, CDR2 SVGAGI, per germline. This CDR3 has 15 amino acids. V lost 6 bases and J 4 bases, leaving 13 bases between the germline ends.

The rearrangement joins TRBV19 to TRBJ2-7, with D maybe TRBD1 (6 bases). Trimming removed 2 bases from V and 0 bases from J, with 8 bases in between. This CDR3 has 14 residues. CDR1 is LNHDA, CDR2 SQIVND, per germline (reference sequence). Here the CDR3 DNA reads TGTGCCAGTAGTATAATGGACAGCTCCTACGAGCAGTACTTC. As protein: CASSIMDSSYEQYF.

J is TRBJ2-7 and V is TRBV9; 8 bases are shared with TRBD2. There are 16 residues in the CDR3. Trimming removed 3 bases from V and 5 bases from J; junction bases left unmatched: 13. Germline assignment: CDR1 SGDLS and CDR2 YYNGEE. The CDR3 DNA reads TGTGCCAGCAGCGCCGAGGGAAGCGGGAGCGGCGACGAGCAGTACTTC. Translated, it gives CASSAEGSGSGDEQYF.

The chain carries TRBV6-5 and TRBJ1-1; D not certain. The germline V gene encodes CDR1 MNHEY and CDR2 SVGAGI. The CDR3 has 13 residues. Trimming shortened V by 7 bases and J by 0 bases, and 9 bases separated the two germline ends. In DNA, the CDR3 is TGTGCCAGCACGTGGGGAGTGAACACTGAAGCTTTCTTT. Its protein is CASTWGVNTEAFF.

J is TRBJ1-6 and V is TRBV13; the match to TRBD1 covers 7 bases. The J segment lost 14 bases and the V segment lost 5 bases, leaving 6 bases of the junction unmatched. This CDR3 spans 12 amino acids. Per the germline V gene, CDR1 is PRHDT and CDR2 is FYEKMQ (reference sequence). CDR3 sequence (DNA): TGTGCCAGCAGCGTGACAGGGTCGGCCCTCCACTTT. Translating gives CASSVTGSALHF. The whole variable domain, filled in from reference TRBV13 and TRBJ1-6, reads AAGVIQSPRHLIKEKRETATLKCYPIPRHDTVYWYQQGPGQDPQFLISFYEKMQSDKGSIPDRFSAQQFSDYHSELNMSSLELGDSALYFCASSVTGSALHFGNGTRLTVT.

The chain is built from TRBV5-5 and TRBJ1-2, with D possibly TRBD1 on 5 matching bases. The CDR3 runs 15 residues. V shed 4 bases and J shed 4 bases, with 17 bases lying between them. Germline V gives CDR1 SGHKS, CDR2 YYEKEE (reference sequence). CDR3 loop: CASSPAGPQFYGYTF. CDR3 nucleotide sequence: TGTGCCAGCAGCCCGGCGGGACCCCAATTCTATGGCTACACCTTC.